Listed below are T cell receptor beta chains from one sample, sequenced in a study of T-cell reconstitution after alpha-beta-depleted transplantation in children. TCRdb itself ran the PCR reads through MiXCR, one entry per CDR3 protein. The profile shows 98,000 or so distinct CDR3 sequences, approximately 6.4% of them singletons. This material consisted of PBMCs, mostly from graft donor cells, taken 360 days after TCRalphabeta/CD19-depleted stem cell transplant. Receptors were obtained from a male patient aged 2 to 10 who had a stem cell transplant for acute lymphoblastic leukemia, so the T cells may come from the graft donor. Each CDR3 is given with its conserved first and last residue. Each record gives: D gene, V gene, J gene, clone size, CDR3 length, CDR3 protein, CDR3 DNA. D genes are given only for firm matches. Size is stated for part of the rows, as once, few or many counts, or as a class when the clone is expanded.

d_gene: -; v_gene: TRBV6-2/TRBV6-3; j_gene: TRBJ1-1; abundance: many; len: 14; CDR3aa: CASSYVLVNTEAFF; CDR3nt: TGTGCCAGCAGTTACGTTTTAGTGAACACTGAAGCTTTCTTT
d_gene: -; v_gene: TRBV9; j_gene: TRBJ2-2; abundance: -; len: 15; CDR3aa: CASSPRDGYTGELFF; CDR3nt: TGTGCCAGCAGCCCCCGGGACGGCTACACCGGGGAGCTGTTTTTT
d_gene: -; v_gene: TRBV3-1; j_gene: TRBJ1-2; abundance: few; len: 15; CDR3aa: CASSQLDRPNYGYTF; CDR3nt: TGTGCCAGCAGCCAACTAGACCGACCTAACTATGGCTACACCTTC
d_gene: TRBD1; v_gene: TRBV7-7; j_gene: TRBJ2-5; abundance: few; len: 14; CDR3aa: CASSTDRGPETQYF; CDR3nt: TGTGCCAGCAGTACGGACAGGGGGCCTGAGACCCAGTACTTC
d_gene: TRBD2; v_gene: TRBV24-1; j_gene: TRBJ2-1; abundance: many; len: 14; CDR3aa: CATLTSASYNEQFF; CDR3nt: TGTGCCACCCTTACTAGCGCCTCCTACAATGAGCAGTTCTTC
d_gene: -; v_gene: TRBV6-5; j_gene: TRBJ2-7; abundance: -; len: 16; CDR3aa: CASSYSKREPHYEQYF; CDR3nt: TGTGCCAGCAGTTACTCGAAGAGGGAGCCCCACTACGAGCAGTACTTC
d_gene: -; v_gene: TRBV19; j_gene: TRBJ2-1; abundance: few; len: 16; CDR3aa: CASSIRQGSSYNEQFF; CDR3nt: TGTGCCAGTAGTATTAGGCAGGGAAGCTCCTACAATGAGCAGTTCTTC
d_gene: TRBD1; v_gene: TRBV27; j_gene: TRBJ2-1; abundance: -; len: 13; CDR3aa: CASSFDRVNEQFF; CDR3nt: TGTGCCAGCAGTTTTGACAGGGTGAATGAGCAGTTCTTC
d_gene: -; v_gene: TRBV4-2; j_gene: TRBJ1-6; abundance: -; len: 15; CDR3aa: CASSRLQEYNSPLHF; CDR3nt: TGTGCCAGCAGCCGATTACAGGAATATAATTCACCCCTCCACTTT
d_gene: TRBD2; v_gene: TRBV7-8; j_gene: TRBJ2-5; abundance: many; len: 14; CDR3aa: CASSLVPGGETQYF; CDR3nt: TGTGCCAGCAGCTTAGTCCCGGGGGGGGAGACCCAGTACTTC
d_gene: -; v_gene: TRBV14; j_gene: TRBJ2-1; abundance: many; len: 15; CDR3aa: CASSLVGGRVDEQFF; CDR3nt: TGTGCCAGCAGCCTAGTCGGGGGTAGAGTAGATGAGCAGTTCTTC
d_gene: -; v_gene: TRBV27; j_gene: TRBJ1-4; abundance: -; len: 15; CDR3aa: CASSLSSALNEKLFF; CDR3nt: TGTGCCAGCAGTTTATCATCGGCCCTTAATGAAAAACTGTTTTTT
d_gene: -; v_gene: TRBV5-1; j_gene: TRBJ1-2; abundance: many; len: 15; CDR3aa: CASSLGYGQTYGYTF; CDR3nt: TGCGCCAGCAGCTTGGGTTATGGACAGACCTATGGCTACACCTTC
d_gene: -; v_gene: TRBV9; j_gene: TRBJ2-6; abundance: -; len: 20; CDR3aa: CASSVATKRGMGGGANVLTF; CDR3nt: TGTGCCAGCAGCGTAGCTACGAAGAGGGGCATGGGAGGTGGGGCCAACGTCCTGACTTTC
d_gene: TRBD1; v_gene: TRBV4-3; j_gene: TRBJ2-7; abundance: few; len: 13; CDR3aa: CASSSGTDYEQYF; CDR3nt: TGCGCCAGCAGCTCCGGGACAGACTACGAGCAGTACTTC
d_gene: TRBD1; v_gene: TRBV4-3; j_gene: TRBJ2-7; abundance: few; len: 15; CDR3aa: CASSHRQGNVYEQYF; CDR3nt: TGCGCCAGCAGCCACCGACAGGGGAACGTCTACGAGCAGTACTTC
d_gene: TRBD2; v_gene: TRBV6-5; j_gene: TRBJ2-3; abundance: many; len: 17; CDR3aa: CASSYSRLAGGPDTQYF; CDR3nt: TGTGCCAGCAGTTACTCTAGGCTAGCGGGAGGGCCAGATACGCAGTATTTT
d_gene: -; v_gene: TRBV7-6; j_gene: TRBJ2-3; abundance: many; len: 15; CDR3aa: CASSSRGVGTDTQYF; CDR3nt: TGTGCCAGCAGCTCCAGGGGGGTCGGCACAGATACGCAGTATTTT
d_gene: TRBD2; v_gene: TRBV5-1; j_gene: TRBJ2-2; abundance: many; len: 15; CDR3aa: CASSWTSGSSGELFF; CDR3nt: TGCGCCAGCAGCTGGACTAGCGGGAGCTCCGGGGAGCTGTTTTTT
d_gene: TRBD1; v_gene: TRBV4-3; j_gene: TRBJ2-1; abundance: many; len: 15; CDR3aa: CASSRPGQGRNEQFF; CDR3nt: TGCGCCAGCAGCCGACCGGGACAGGGGCGGAATGAGCAGTTCTTC
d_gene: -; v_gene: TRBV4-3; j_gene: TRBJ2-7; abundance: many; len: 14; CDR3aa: CASSQQRFLYEQYF; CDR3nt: TGCGCCAGCAGCCAACAGCGCTTCCTTTACGAGCAGTACTTC
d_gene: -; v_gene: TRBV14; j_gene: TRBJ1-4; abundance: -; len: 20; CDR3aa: CASSQAPWGQLSATNEKLFF; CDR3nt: TGTGCCAGCAGCCAAGCACCCTGGGGGCAGCTTTCTGCAACTAATGAAAAACTGTTTTTT